The entry that follows covers one TCR beta chain sequence. Its specific antigen is unknown. No much larger clone is present one base from it, and per-base qualities are unavailable. The CDR3 regions of human TCRbeta chains were analyzed by immunosequencing. For the original study's pipeline: Repertoire TCRs were matched against a reference library of SARS-CoV-2-specific TCRs generated with the MIRA antigen-specificity platform. Breadth was defined as the fraction of unique TCRs that were SARS-CoV-2-associated, and depth was defined as the fraction of total T cells that were SARS-CoV-2-associated. Using the MIRA data, every spike-specific TCR was mapped to the spike region that the TCR reacted to and assigned to either a CD4 or a CD8 class. Log10-transformed breadth and depth values were compared by one-way ANOVA with Sidak's multiple comparisons tests. TCRdb stores this immuneACCESS table with in-frame sequences only. Part of the clones is absent; in the studies checked, under half of the shortfall reflects unresolved V genes, and no reason is known for the rest. Clonal size and the V and J genes are those of that table, whereas D and trimming came from the DNA. The sample table shows 100,000 to 120,000 clones, and over 85% are seen once. Approximately 15% of the sample is in the top ten clones.

The data were taken from a study of T cell responses to AZD1222 COVID-19 vaccine (dated by TCRdb to about 2021). Some background on the complete study: A total of 233 trial participants underwent TCR sequencing, of whom nearly 210 had received two doses of AZD1222 and 26 had received two doses of the MenACWY control vaccine. Trial participants were enrolled into age subgroups of 18-55, 56-69 and 70-plus years, which contained around 150, 28 and 57 TCR-sequenced participants, respectively.

Interpreted using the paper, the time point label stands for: about 28 days (+/-7) after the second vaccine dose. AZD1222 recipients whose second dose came at about 4 weeks and those whose second dose came at about 12 weeks were combined into one group, since spike-specific TCR depth and breadth did not differ between the two schedules. Vaccinee samples came from UK trials COV001 and COV002, including a single-blind randomized controlled phase 2/3 trial of AZD1222 (ChAdOx1 nCoV-19) in healthy adults. For TCRbeta chain sequencing, PBMC samples were collected from trial participants at day 0 and at day 28 after the second dose. From the cysteine up to the phenylalanine, the CDR3 has a length of 16 residues. Only CDR3 DNA remains: 48 bases, in frame from the first base. V is trimmed back by 5 bases and J by 4 bases, and the junction contains 9 bases that no gene match accounts for. The germline V gene (reference sequence) supplies CDR1 MNHEY and CDR2 SMNVEV.

Broad study findings and their caveats: After two AZD1222 doses, spike-specific TCR breadth and depth were significantly higher than at day 0 and than in MenACWY recipients. Only a handful of AZD1222 recipients were SARS-CoV-2 seropositive at baseline, limiting conclusions about previously exposed vaccinees. Reportedly, almost half of the unique spike-specific TCRs recognized epitopes lying outside the regions that are mutated in the B.1.351 and B.1.1.7 variants. Participants were mostly white British and included more females than males, and it was suggested by the authors that clonal diversity may have been underestimated. Vaccine-associated CD4 TCRs spanned the whole spike protein, with dominant responses in regions 160-218 and 743-854. In the small 56-69-year group, the increase in depth fell short of significance, most likely because of low power. No day 14 peak-response samples were available, so repertoires were characterized only after the peak T cell response.

This sample comprised peripheral blood, obtained 28 days after the second AZD1222 dose. The chain links TRBV27 with TRBJ2-3, and 10 junctional nucleotides match TRBD2. The receptor's source is an adult who received the AZD1222 COVID-19 vaccine. The DNA is as follows: TGTGCCAGCAGTCTCTTCAGCGGGAGGGTCCCAGATACGCAGTATTTT. Translated, this gives CASSLFSGRVPDTQYF.